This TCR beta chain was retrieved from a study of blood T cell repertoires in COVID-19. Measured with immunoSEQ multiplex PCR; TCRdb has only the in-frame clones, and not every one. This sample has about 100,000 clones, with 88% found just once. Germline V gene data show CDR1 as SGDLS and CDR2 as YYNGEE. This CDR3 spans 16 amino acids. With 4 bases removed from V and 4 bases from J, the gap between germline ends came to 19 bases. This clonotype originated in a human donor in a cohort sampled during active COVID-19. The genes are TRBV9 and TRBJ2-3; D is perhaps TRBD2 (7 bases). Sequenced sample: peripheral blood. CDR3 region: CASSIMGPGGPDTQYF. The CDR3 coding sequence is TGTGCCAGCAGCATAATGGGACCGGGGGGCCCAGATACGCAGTATTTT. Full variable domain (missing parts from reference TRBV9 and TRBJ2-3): DSGVTQTPKHLITATGQRVTLRCSPRSGDLSVYWYQQSLDQGLQFLIQYYNGEERAKGNILERFSAQQFPDLHSELNLSSLELGDSALYFCASSIMGPGGPDTQYFGPGTRLTVL.